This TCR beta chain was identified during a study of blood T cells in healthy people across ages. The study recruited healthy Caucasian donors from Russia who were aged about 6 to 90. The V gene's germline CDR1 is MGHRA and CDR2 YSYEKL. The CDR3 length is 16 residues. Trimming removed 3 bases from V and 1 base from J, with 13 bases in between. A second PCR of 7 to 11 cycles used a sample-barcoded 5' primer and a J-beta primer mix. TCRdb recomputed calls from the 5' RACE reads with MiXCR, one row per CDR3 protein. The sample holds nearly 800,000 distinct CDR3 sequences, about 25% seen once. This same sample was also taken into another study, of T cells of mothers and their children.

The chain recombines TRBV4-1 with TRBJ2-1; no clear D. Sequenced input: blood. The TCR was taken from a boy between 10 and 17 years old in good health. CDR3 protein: CASSQGLKGSYNEQFF. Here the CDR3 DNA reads TGCGCCAGCAGCCAGGGATTAAAGGGATCCTACAATGAGCAGTTCTTC.